A few counts support the clone carrying this T cell receptor (beta chain). Its antigen is currently unknown. Genes here carry mouse names. The DNA ends 4 residues before the CDR3 does, and the rest of the CDR3 is filled in from the germline J gene. This record comes from a study of CD8+ T cells in alopecia areata. Turning to the study itself: Grafted skin came from C3H/HeJ donors with spontaneous alopecia (about 6-12 months old) and was placed on roughly 7-11-week-old female C3H/HeJ mice. Study-level points and caveats: Clonality exceeded that of normal scalp in lesional scalp, most notably in alopecia totalis/universalis. Sharing of TCR sequences between patients (possibly for HLA-related reasons) was less clear than in mice. Sequenced scalp T cells also include alphabeta T cells resident in normal skin.

Sequencing templates came from extracted RNA that was reverse transcribed into cDNA. Produced via immunoSEQ multiplex PCR; TCRdb's table is partial and in-frame only. This sample carries around 100,000 clones and no singletons, and 15% to 20% goes to the top ten. CDR1 is NSQYPW, CDR2 LRSPGD, per germline (reference sequence). The CDR3 has 13 amino acids. V lost 7 bases and J lost 3, with 13 bases in between. This sequence was found in a C3H/HeJ mouse with alopecia areata. Strain haplotype at MHC: H2-k. The sample comprised lesional skin. This sequence joins TRBV1 and TRBJ2-7; maybe TRBD1 (5 bases). The CDR3 spells CTCIKDRNYEQYF. Partial CDR3 DNA: TGCACCTGCATAAAAGACAGAAACTAT. The full variable domain, its missing parts supplied by reference TRBV1 and TRBJ2-7, is VTLLEQNPRWRLVPRGQAVNLRCILKNSQYPWMSWYQQDLQKQLQWLFTLRSPGDKEVKSLPGADYLATRVTDTELRLQVANMSQGRTLYCTCIKDRNYEQYFGPGTRLTVL.